The present T cell receptor (beta chain) was sequenced within a study of T-cell reconstitution after alpha-beta-depleted transplantation in children. Broader study findings: It was newly produced T cells that mostly accounted for T-cell counts and diversity one year after transplant. The study traced high day-60 TCRbeta diversity in some patients to surviving recipient T cells and thymic progenitors.

Preparation of the TCRbeta library used unique molecular identifiers. Each CDR3 protein gets one entry after TCRdb re-called the PCR reads with MiXCR. The table has 200,000 to 250,000 distinct CDR3 sequences, about 26% seen once. Trimming pared 3 bases from V and 5 bases from J, leaving 14 bases between. The CDR3 runs 13 residues. CDR1 and CDR2 (germline): DFQATT, SNEGSKA (reference sequence). For this clonotype: Its matching antigen is unknown.

The V call is TRBV20-1, the J call TRBJ2-7; D remains ambiguous. The sample in question was PBMCs, obtained before TCRalphabeta/CD19-depleted stem cell transplant. The sequence was collected from a girl aged 2-15 years with Fanconi anemia, due to receive a stem cell transplant. The CDR3 bases are TGCAGTGCTAGTGCCTCGCTGAGCAACGAGCAGTACTTC. As protein: CSASASLSNEQYF.